A selection of T cell receptor beta chains follows, all from one sample in a study of blood T cell repertoires in COVID-19. Only in-frame clones appear in the TCRdb table, and some are missing; sequencing was by immunoSEQ multiplex PCR. The sample has some 210,000 clones; about 88% are singletons. Input material: peripheral blood. The receptors shown here come from a woman in her thirties or forties who had recovered from COVID-19. Each CDR3 is given with its conserved first and last residue. The order of the fields is D gene, clone size, J gene, V gene, CDR3 protein, CDR3 DNA. The D gene is left open where the match is weak. Where a row states a size, it is once, few, many or the class of an expanded clone; other rows omit it.

d_gene: .
abundance: .
j_gene: TRBJ1-1
v_gene: TRBV7-9
CDR3aa: CASSFTGTEAFF
CDR3nt: TGTGCCAGCAGCTTTACGGGCACTGAAGCTTTCTTT

d_gene: TRBD1
abundance: .
j_gene: TRBJ2-1
v_gene: TRBV24-1
CDR3aa: CATRPSGTGYNEQFF
CDR3nt: TGTGCCACCAGGCCCTCCGGGACAGGGTACAATGAGCAGTTCTTC

d_gene: .
abundance: .
j_gene: TRBJ2-3
v_gene: TRBV28
CDR3aa: CASSLSESLSAGSTDTQYF
CDR3nt: TGTGCCAGCAGTTTATCCGAGAGCCTCTCGGCGGGATCCACAGATACGCAGTATTTT

d_gene: TRBD2
abundance: .
j_gene: TRBJ2-7
v_gene: TRBV6-5
CDR3aa: CASSYFSGRSYEQYF
CDR3nt: TGTGCCAGCAGTTACTTTAGCGGGAGGTCCTACGAGCAGTACTTC

d_gene: .
abundance: .
j_gene: TRBJ1-6
v_gene: TRBV7-8
CDR3aa: CASSLVPGRGSPLHF
CDR3nt: TGTGCCAGCAGCTTAGTCCCAGGGCGCGGTTCACCCCTCCACTTT

d_gene: TRBD1
abundance: .
j_gene: TRBJ2-7
v_gene: TRBV5-1
CDR3aa: CASRDQGTVAYEQYF
CDR3nt: TGCGCCAGCAGAGACCAAGGGACAGTAGCCTACGAGCAGTACTTC

d_gene: .
abundance: .
j_gene: TRBJ1-2
v_gene: TRBV5-1
CDR3aa: CASSLEPDIGYTF
CDR3nt: TGCGCCAGCAGCTTGGAGCCGGACATCGGCTACACCTTC

d_gene: TRBD2
abundance: once
j_gene: TRBJ2-4
v_gene: TRBV6-5
CDR3aa: CASSYAGGTKNIQYF
CDR3nt: TGTGCCAGCAGTTACGCGGGAGGGACCAAAAACATTCAGTACTTC

d_gene: TRBD2
abundance: .
j_gene: TRBJ2-2
v_gene: TRBV7-6
CDR3aa: CASSLALAGAAGGELFF
CDR3nt: TGTGCCAGCAGCTTAGCGCTAGCGGGAGCCGCGGGAGGGGAGCTGTTTTTT

d_gene: TRBD2
abundance: .
j_gene: TRBJ2-1
v_gene: TRBV24-1
CDR3aa: CATSDSGLAGSNEQFF
CDR3nt: TGTGCCACCAGTGATTCAGGACTAGCGGGTTCCAATGAGCAGTTCTTC

d_gene: TRBD1
abundance: .
j_gene: TRBJ2-2
v_gene: TRBV13
CDR3aa: CASSLRDRVAGELFF
CDR3nt: TGTGCCAGCAGCCTCCGGGACAGGGTGGCCGGGGAGCTGTTTTTT

d_gene: TRBD1
abundance: once
j_gene: TRBJ2-2
v_gene: TRBV29-1
CDR3aa: CSVGQGVTGELFF
CDR3nt: TGCAGCGTTGGACAGGGGGTGACCGGGGAGCTGTTTTTT

d_gene: .
abundance: .
j_gene: TRBJ2-1
v_gene: TRBV24-1
CDR3aa: CATSEGSWVNNEQFF
CDR3nt: TGTGCCACCAGTGAAGGGAGCTGGGTTAACAATGAGCAGTTCTTC

d_gene: TRBD2
abundance: .
j_gene: TRBJ2-1
v_gene: TRBV10-3
CDR3aa: CAISEPDWAGVDEQFF
CDR3nt: TGTGCCATCAGTGAGCCGGACTGGGCGGGGGTGGATGAGCAGTTCTTC

d_gene: TRBD2
abundance: .
j_gene: TRBJ2-1
v_gene: TRBV27
CDR3aa: CASQASGYNEQFF
CDR3nt: TGTGCCAGCCAGGCTAGCGGCTACAATGAGCAGTTCTTC

d_gene: TRBD1
abundance: .
j_gene: TRBJ1-5
v_gene: TRBV25-1
CDR3aa: CASSAGGRGQPQHF
CDR3nt: TGTGCCAGCAGTGCAGGGGGTCGCGGTCAGCCCCAGCATTTT

d_gene: TRBD2
abundance: .
j_gene: TRBJ2-5
v_gene: TRBV6-5
CDR3aa: CASSRLAGKETQYF
CDR3nt: TGTGCCAGCAGCCGACTAGCGGGTAAAGAGACCCAGTACTTC

d_gene: .
abundance: .
j_gene: TRBJ2-4
v_gene: TRBV28
CDR3aa: CASSFYEPVAKNIQYF
CDR3nt: TGTGCCAGCAGTTTTTATGAACCGGTAGCCAAAAACATTCAGTACTTC

d_gene: TRBD2
abundance: .
j_gene: TRBJ2-1
v_gene: TRBV9
CDR3aa: CASSVVARLAAPGEQFF
CDR3nt: TGTGCCAGCAGCGTAGTAGCGAGACTAGCGGCCCCAGGTGAGCAGTTCTTC

d_gene: .
abundance: .
j_gene: TRBJ2-1
v_gene: TRBV25-1
CDR3aa: CASSASWSSYNEQFF
CDR3nt: TGTGCCAGCAGCGCCTCATGGAGCTCCTACAATGAGCAGTTCTTC

d_gene: TRBD1
abundance: once
j_gene: TRBJ1-5
v_gene: TRBV18
CDR3aa: CASFKSQGASSNQPQHF
CDR3nt: TGTGCCAGCTTCAAATCACAGGGGGCATCGAGCAATCAGCCCCAGCATTTT

d_gene: .
abundance: .
j_gene: TRBJ2-6
v_gene: TRBV4-2
CDR3aa: CASSQDRISGANVLTF
CDR3nt: TGTGCCAGCAGCCAAGATCGTATCTCTGGGGCCAACGTCCTGACTTTC

d_gene: .
abundance: .
j_gene: TRBJ1-2
v_gene: TRBV6-5
CDR3aa: CASSYSGEAGYGYTF
CDR3nt: TGTGCCAGCAGTTACTCGGGGGAGGCCGGCTATGGCTACACCTTC

d_gene: .
abundance: .
j_gene: TRBJ2-7
v_gene: TRBV11-2
CDR3aa: CASSFGPREQYF
CDR3nt: TGTGCCAGCAGCTTTGGCCCCCGCGAGCAGTACTTC

d_gene: .
abundance: .
j_gene: TRBJ2-1
v_gene: TRBV19
CDR3aa: CASSDTRQTEQFF
CDR3nt: TGTGCCAGTAGTGATACTCGCCAAACTGAGCAGTTCTTC

d_gene: .
abundance: .
j_gene: TRBJ1-3
v_gene: TRBV9
CDR3aa: CASSPDTSSGNTIYF
CDR3nt: TGTGCCAGCAGCCCCGACACAAGCTCTGGAAACACCATATATTTT

d_gene: TRBD1
abundance: .
j_gene: TRBJ2-2
v_gene: TRBV28
CDR3aa: CASSPGDRSGELFF
CDR3nt: TGTGCCAGCAGCCCAGGGGACAGATCCGGGGAGCTGTTTTTT

d_gene: .
abundance: .
j_gene: TRBJ1-1
v_gene: TRBV28
CDR3aa: CASITGGRTNTEAFF
CDR3nt: TGTGCCAGCATTACCGGGGGGCGGACGAACACTGAAGCTTTCTTT

d_gene: TRBD1
abundance: .
j_gene: TRBJ2-1
v_gene: TRBV9
CDR3aa: CASSGSGGTYNEQFF
CDR3nt: TGTGCCAGCAGCGGATCAGGGGGCACCTACAATGAGCAGTTCTTC

d_gene: TRBD1
abundance: .
j_gene: TRBJ2-7
v_gene: TRBV6-5
CDR3aa: CASSYGDRAYEQYF
CDR3nt: TGTGCCAGCAGTTACGGGGACAGAGCCTACGAGCAGTACTTC

d_gene: TRBD2
abundance: .
j_gene: TRBJ2-1
v_gene: TRBV30
CDR3aa: CAWSVVRTASGSHEQFF
CDR3nt: TGTGCCTGGAGTGTAGTGCGGACAGCCAGCGGGAGCCATGAGCAGTTCTTC

d_gene: TRBD1
abundance: .
j_gene: TRBJ1-5
v_gene: TRBV6-5
CDR3aa: CASSYGGGAEQPQHF
CDR3nt: TGTGCCAGCAGTTACGGAGGGGGCGCAGAACAGCCCCAGCATTTT

d_gene: .
abundance: once
j_gene: TRBJ1-1
v_gene: TRBV18
CDR3aa: CASSLSSLGRGTGAEAFF
CDR3nt: TGTGCCAGCTCACTTAGTAGCCTTGGCCGCGGAACAGGAGCTGAAGCTTTCTTT

d_gene: TRBD2
abundance: .
j_gene: TRBJ2-1
v_gene: TRBV6-4
CDR3aa: CASSLAGGQLNEQFF
CDR3nt: TGTGCCAGCAGTCTGGCGGGAGGTCAATTGAATGAGCAGTTCTTC

d_gene: .
abundance: .
j_gene: TRBJ2-7
v_gene: TRBV5-1
CDR3aa: CASSLIGTAGTYEQYF
CDR3nt: TGCGCCAGCAGCTTGATCGGGACGGCGGGGACCTACGAGCAGTACTTC

d_gene: TRBD1
abundance: .
j_gene: TRBJ1-2
v_gene: TRBV5-6
CDR3aa: CASSPDWDRGYGYTF
CDR3nt: TGTGCCAGCAGCCCGGACTGGGACAGGGGGTATGGCTACACCTTC

d_gene: .
abundance: .
j_gene: TRBJ2-5
v_gene: TRBV6-5
CDR3aa: CASSLEGQETQYF
CDR3nt: TGTGCCAGCAGTTTGGAGGGTCAGGAGACCCAGTACTTC

d_gene: .
abundance: .
j_gene: TRBJ2-7
v_gene: TRBV5-6
CDR3aa: CASSFLTTYEQYF
CDR3nt: TGTGCCAGCAGCTTTCTCACTACCTACGAGCAGTACTTC

d_gene: .
abundance: .
j_gene: TRBJ2-5
v_gene: TRBV18
CDR3aa: CASSPPGSSRTQYF
CDR3nt: TGTGCCAGCTCACCACCGGGCAGCTCTCGGACCCAGTACTTC

d_gene: .
abundance: once
j_gene: TRBJ2-5
v_gene: TRBV25-1
CDR3aa: CASSSLLETQYF
CDR3nt: TGTGCCAGCAGTTCCCTGTTGGAGACCCAGTACTTC

d_gene: .
abundance: .
j_gene: TRBJ2-7
v_gene: TRBV4-1
CDR3aa: CASSQEGSSYEQYF
CDR3nt: TGCGCCAGCAGCCAAGAGGGGAGCTCCTACGAGCAGTACTTC

d_gene: TRBD1
abundance: .
j_gene: TRBJ1-4
v_gene: TRBV27
CDR3aa: CASSRQGSISVSEKLFF
CDR3nt: TGTGCCAGCAGTCGACAGGGTAGTATTTCGGTTTCTGAAAAACTGTTTTTT

d_gene: TRBD1
abundance: .
j_gene: TRBJ2-2
v_gene: TRBV7-2
CDR3aa: CASSFGTGLGGELFF
CDR3nt: TGTGCCAGCAGCTTCGGGACAGGGCTCGGCGGGGAGCTGTTTTTT

d_gene: .
abundance: .
j_gene: TRBJ2-2
v_gene: TRBV5-1
CDR3aa: CASSYLRESPGELFF
CDR3nt: TGCGCCAGCAGCTACCTCCGGGAGTCACCCGGGGAGCTGTTTTTT

d_gene: .
abundance: .
j_gene: TRBJ1-1
v_gene: TRBV3-1/TRBV3-2
CDR3aa: CASSHGQTSGEAFF
CDR3nt: TGTGCCAGCAGCCACGGACAGACGTCCGGTGAAGCTTTCTTT

d_gene: .
abundance: .
j_gene: TRBJ2-7
v_gene: TRBV7-9
CDR3aa: CASSFPASDGSYEQYF
CDR3nt: TGTGCCAGCAGCTTCCCCGCTAGCGACGGCTCCTACGAGCAGTACTTC

d_gene: .
abundance: once
j_gene: TRBJ2-2
v_gene: TRBV12-5
CDR3aa: CASGPLGGNTGELFF
CDR3nt: TGTGCTAGTGGCCCCCTGGGGGGGAACACCGGGGAGCTGTTTTTT

d_gene: TRBD1
abundance: .
j_gene: TRBJ2-7
v_gene: TRBV5-4
CDR3aa: CASSFTGETYEQYF
CDR3nt: TGTGCCAGCAGCTTTACAGGGGAAACCTACGAGCAGTACTTC

d_gene: .
abundance: .
j_gene: TRBJ1-2
v_gene: TRBV5-1
CDR3aa: CASSLGDLGGIYGYTF
CDR3nt: TGCGCCAGCAGCTTGGGGGACTTGGGAGGGATCTATGGCTACACCTTC

d_gene: .
abundance: .
j_gene: TRBJ2-3
v_gene: TRBV10-3
CDR3aa: CAISESMGGDTQYF
CDR3nt: TGTGCCATCAGTGAGTCGATGGGGGGAGATACGCAGTATTTT

d_gene: .
abundance: .
j_gene: TRBJ2-7
v_gene: TRBV11-1
CDR3aa: CASSLLSDSPWEYF
CDR3nt: TGTGCCAGCAGCTTACTCTCGGACAGCCCATGGGAGTACTTC

d_gene: .
abundance: once
j_gene: TRBJ2-7
v_gene: TRBV30
CDR3aa: CAWSVGSRAYEQYF
CDR3nt: TGTGCCTGGAGTGTAGGATCCCGGGCCTACGAGCAGTACTTC

d_gene: TRBD1
abundance: .
j_gene: TRBJ1-1
v_gene: TRBV7-2
CDR3aa: CASSLVGQVTEAFF
CDR3nt: TGTGCCAGCAGCTTAGTGGGACAGGTGACCGAAGCTTTCTTT

d_gene: .
abundance: .
j_gene: TRBJ2-5
v_gene: TRBV28
CDR3aa: CATRPLRTAFQETQYF
CDR3nt: TGTGCCACCAGACCCTTGCGGACAGCTTTCCAAGAGACCCAGTACTTC

d_gene: TRBD2
abundance: .
j_gene: TRBJ2-2
v_gene: TRBV2
CDR3aa: CASSEGLARNTGELFF
CDR3nt: TGTGCCAGCAGTGAAGGACTAGCGAGGAACACCGGGGAGCTGTTTTTT

d_gene: TRBD2
abundance: .
j_gene: TRBJ2-2
v_gene: TRBV7-3
CDR3aa: CASSRLAATNTGELFF
CDR3nt: TGTGCCAGCAGCCGCCTAGCGGCGACGAACACCGGGGAGCTGTTTTTT

d_gene: TRBD2
abundance: .
j_gene: TRBJ2-5
v_gene: TRBV10-3
CDR3aa: CAISESPGGETQYF
CDR3nt: TGTGCCATCAGTGAGTCTCCGGGAGGAGAGACCCAGTACTTC

d_gene: TRBD1
abundance: once
j_gene: TRBJ2-6
v_gene: TRBV19
CDR3aa: CASSMLGQVFSGANVLTF
CDR3nt: TGTGCCAGTAGTATGTTGGGACAGGTCTTCTCTGGGGCCAACGTCCTGACTTTC

d_gene: TRBD1
abundance: .
j_gene: TRBJ1-2
v_gene: TRBV5-4
CDR3aa: CANPDRTTNGLLNYGYTF
CDR3nt: TGTGCCAATCCGGACAGGACAACGAACGGGTTACTTAACTATGGCTACACCTTC